This T cell receptor beta chain was captured in a study of blood T cell repertoires in COVID-19. Across the whole study: Sample material is recorded as cDNA or gDNA derived from T cells, B-cell-depleted T cells, or PBMCs.

Original methodology: Reference gene primer amplification gave estimated nucleated cell counts. TCRdb keeps only in-frame clones here, not all; method: immunoSEQ multiplex PCR. For V, J and clone size, that table is used; D and trimming come from the DNA. The data show approximately 110,000 clones, less than 80% seen once. The CDR3 is 13 residues long. Trimming left V 1 base short and J 8 bases short, with 9 bases between. Germline CDR1 is LGHNT and CDR2 is FRNRAP. The sequencing sample was made of peripheral blood. This chain uses TRBV12-5 with TRBJ2-1; D is possibly TRBD1 (5 bases). The source of this sequence is a man aged 65 to 79 with active or convalescent COVID-19. The CDR3 is CASGLGQGYEQFF. The CDR3 nucleotides read TGTGCTAGTGGTTTGGGGCAGGGCTATGAGCAGTTCTTC.